These T cell receptor beta chains were read from a single sample in a study of control samples from healthy donors and cancer patients. TCRdb's table, derived via immunoSEQ multiplex PCR, lists solely in-frame clones and lacks some. The repertoire holds 90,000 or so clones, with approximately 88% as singletons. Material: PBMCs. The receptor set was obtained from a man between 65 and 85 years old with lung cancer. Each CDR3 is given with its conserved first and last residue. Fields, in order: D gene, clone size, V gene, J gene, CDR3 DNA, CDR3 protein. D genes are given only for firm matches. Rows give clone size only sometimes, using once, few, many, or a class for an expanded clone.

TRBD2	NA	TRBV11-2	TRBJ2-3	TGTGCCAGCAGCTCCGGGGGGGCAGATACGCAGTATTTT	CASSSGGADTQYF
NA	NA	TRBV6-1	TRBJ1-4	TGTGCCAGCAGTGAAGGAGGGCGTCGTGAAAAACTGTTTTTT	CASSEGGRREKLFF
NA	NA	TRBV6-6	TRBJ1-6	TGTGCCAGCAGAGAGGACAGCTCCTATAATTCACCCCTCCACTTT	CASREDSSYNSPLHF
TRBD2	NA	TRBV18	TRBJ2-3	TGTGCCAGCTCACCAGAGGTCGGGGGGACAGATACGCAGTATTTT	CASSPEVGGTDTQYF
NA	NA	TRBV7-9	TRBJ2-3	TGTGCCAGCAGCTTGTTCGAGGGACAAACAGATACGCAGTATTTT	CASSLFEGQTDTQYF
NA	once	TRBV18	TRBJ2-7	TGTGCCAGCTCCCCGCCGGACACCCCCTACGAGCAGTACTTC	CASSPPDTPYEQYF
NA	NA	TRBV4-1	TRBJ1-2	TGCGCCAGCAGCCAAGATTTGGGTCCGCGCAGGGGAGACTACACCTTC	CASSQDLGPRRGDYTF
NA	NA	TRBV7-9	TRBJ2-7	TGTGCCAGCAGCTCGGGGCACGTCGACGAGCAGTACTTC	CASSSGHVDEQYF
NA	once	TRBV24-1	TRBJ2-5	TGTGCCACCTCCATCGGACCCGGGACAATCGGTGAAGAGACCCAGTACTTC	CATSIGPGTIGEETQYF
NA	NA	TRBV19	TRBJ1-6	TGTGCCAGTAGTTTGGCCCTCCACTTT	CASSLALHF
NA	once	TRBV6-5	TRBJ2-7	TGTGCCAGCAGCAAAACGCTGGGTAGCTCCTACGAGCAGTACTTC	CASSKTLGSSYEQYF
NA	NA	TRBV7-6	TRBJ2-7	TGTGCCAGCAGTCGCGACCCCTCAGGCGAGCAGTACTTC	CASSRDPSGEQYF
NA	NA	TRBV10-3	TRBJ1-5	TGTGCCATCAGTGGCGGGAGCAATCAGCCCCAGCATTTT	CAISGGSNQPQHF
TRBD2	NA	TRBV7-2	TRBJ2-1	TGTGCCAGCAGCTTAGGGCTAGCGGGGGGGCAAGGTGAGCAGTTCTTC	CASSLGLAGGQGEQFF
NA	NA	TRBV6-5	TRBJ1-6	TGTGCCAGCAGTTTAGGAAGCTCCTATAATTCACCCCTCCACTTT	CASSLGSSYNSPLHF